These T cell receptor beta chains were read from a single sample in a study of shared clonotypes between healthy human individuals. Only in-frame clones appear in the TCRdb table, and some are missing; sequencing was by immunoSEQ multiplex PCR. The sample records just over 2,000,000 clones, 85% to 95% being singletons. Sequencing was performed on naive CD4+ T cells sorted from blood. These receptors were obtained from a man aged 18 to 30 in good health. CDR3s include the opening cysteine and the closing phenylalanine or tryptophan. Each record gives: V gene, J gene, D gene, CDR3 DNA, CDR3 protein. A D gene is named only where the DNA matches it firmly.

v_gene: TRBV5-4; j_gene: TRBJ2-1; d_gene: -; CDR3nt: TGTGCCAGCAGCCGTGACAGCAATTACAATGAGCAGTTCTTC; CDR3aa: CASSRDSNYNEQFF
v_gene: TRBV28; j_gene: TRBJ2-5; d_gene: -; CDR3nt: TGTGCCAGCAGTTTAGGGGGACGGGGCGGAGAGACCCAGTACTTC; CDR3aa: CASSLGGRGGETQYF
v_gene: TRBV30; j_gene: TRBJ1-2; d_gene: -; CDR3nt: TGTGCCTGGACAGGGCTTGTCTATGGCTACACCTTC; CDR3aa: CAWTGLVYGYTF
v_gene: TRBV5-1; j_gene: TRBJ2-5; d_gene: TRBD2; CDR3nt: TGCGCCAGCAGCTTGGCTGCTAGCGGGAATCAAGAGACCCAGTACTTC; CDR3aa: CASSLAASGNQETQYF
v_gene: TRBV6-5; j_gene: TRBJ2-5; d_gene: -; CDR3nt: TGTGCCAGTGCCCGGGACCAAGAGACCCAGTACTTC; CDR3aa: CASARDQETQYF
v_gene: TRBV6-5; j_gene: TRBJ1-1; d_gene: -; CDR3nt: TGTGCCAGCAGTGAGTCGGGGGGGACTGAAGCTTTCTTT; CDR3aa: CASSESGGTEAFF
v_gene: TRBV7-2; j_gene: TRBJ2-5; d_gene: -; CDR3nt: TGTGCCAGCAGCCCAGCAGGGGCTGCAGAGACCCAGTACTTC; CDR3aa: CASSPAGAAETQYF
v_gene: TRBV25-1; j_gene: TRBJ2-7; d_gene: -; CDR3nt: TGTGCCAGCACCCCCCCATCCCCACAGTACTTC; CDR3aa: CASTPPSPQYF
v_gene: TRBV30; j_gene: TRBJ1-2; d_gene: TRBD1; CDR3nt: TGTGCCTGGAGTGTACAGGACAGGGGCCCCCCTACCTTC; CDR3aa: CAWSVQDRGPPTF
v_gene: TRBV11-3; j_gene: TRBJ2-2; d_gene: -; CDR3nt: TGTGCCAGCAGCGGGACCTTAGCCGGGGAGCTGTTTTTT; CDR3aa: CASSGTLAGELFF